This is a list of T cell receptor beta chains from one sample in a study of response to subunit inactivated influenza vaccine. One entry per CDR3 protein results from TCRdb running MiXCR on the RT-PCR reads. Of 500,000 or so distinct CDR3 sequences in the sample, approximately 16% were seen once. This specimen was CD4+ T cells sorted from PBMCs, taken about 24 months after vaccination. The receptor set was obtained from a man aged 50-75 years who received an inactivated influenza vaccine. The CDR3 runs from the conserved cysteine through the conserved F or W. A D gene is named only where the DNA matches it firmly. Not all rows give a size; the values are once, few, many and, for expanded clones, a class.

clone_size j_call d_call v_call cdr3_nt cdr3_aa
few TRBJ1-1 TRBD1 TRBV20-1 TGCAGTGCTCCTCTCATGGGACAGCCGAACACTGAAGCTTTCTTT CSAPLMGQPNTEAFF
NA TRBJ2-2 NA TRBV7-2 TGTGCCAGCAGCCCGAGAGGGGCACGGATGACCGGGGAGCTGTTTTTT CASSPRGARMTGELFF
NA TRBJ2-1 TRBD2 TRBV3-1 TGTGCCAGCAGCCAACCCCCTTACGCCGGGACTAGCGGGGGGCAGTTCTTC CASSQPPYAGTSGGQFF
many TRBJ1-1 NA TRBV12-3/TRBV12-4 TGTGCCAGCAGTTTCGGGGGGAACACTGAAGCTTTCTTT CASSFGGNTEAFF
many TRBJ2-4 TRBD2 TRBV20-1 TGCAGTGCTTATAGAGGGGAGGGGCTAGCCAAAAACATTCAGTACTTC CSAYRGEGLAKNIQYF
many TRBJ2-3 TRBD2 TRBV12-3/TRBV12-4 TGTGCCAGCAGTATACTAGCGGGGGGGCCTACAGATACGCAGTATTTT CASSILAGGPTDTQYF
NA TRBJ2-7 NA TRBV3-1 TGTGCCAGCAGCCGAACTAGTTTTGGGTACGAGCAGTACTTC CASSRTSFGYEQYF
few TRBJ2-6 NA TRBV7-2 TGTGCCAGCAGTAAAGGAATGGCTGGGGCCAACGTCCTGACTTTC CASSKGMAGANVLTF
NA TRBJ1-2 NA TRBV6-5 TGTGCCAGCAGTTATACTCCCGGAGACTGGTCGAACACCTTC CASSYTPGDWSNTF
NA TRBJ2-2 NA TRBV6-5 TGTGCCAGCAGTTACGCGGAGGGGGCCACCGGGGAGCTGTTTTTT CASSYAEGATGELFF
few TRBJ2-5 TRBD2 TRBV3-1 TGTGCCAGCAGCCAATGGGAGGGGTTACAAGAGACCCAGTACTTC CASSQWEGLQETQYF
few TRBJ1-3 TRBD1 TRBV29-1 TGCAGCGCCTGGACAGGGGCGTACTCTGGAAACACCATATATTTT CSAWTGAYSGNTIYF
few TRBJ1-4 NA TRBV4-2 TGTGCCAGCAGCCAAGAGTTCCGGCAGCCTGAAAAACTGTTTTTT CASSQEFRQPEKLFF
NA TRBJ2-5 NA TRBV20-1 TGCAGTGCTAGTTATCCGCACTCCATACAAGAGACCCAGTACTTC CSASYPHSIQETQYF
many TRBJ2-5 NA TRBV5-1 TGCGCCAGCAGCGAAGGCATATCGGCTCACCAAGAGACCCAGTACTTC CASSEGISAHQETQYF
few TRBJ1-1 TRBD1 TRBV12-3/TRBV12-4 TGTGCCAGCAGTTTGGGACAGGGTCTGGGCACTGAAGCTTTCTTT CASSLGQGLGTEAFF
few TRBJ2-2 NA TRBV3-1 TGTGCCAGCAGCCGCCTCCTTGGCGGATTTATGGTCACCGGGGAGCTGTTTTTT CASSRLLGGFMVTGELFF
few TRBJ2-7 TRBD1 TRBV12-3/TRBV12-4 TGTGCCAGCAACTCCCAGGGGGCTCCCTACGAGCAGTACTTC CASNSQGAPYEQYF
NA TRBJ2-3 TRBD1 TRBV9 TGTGCCAGCAGCTCGAGACCGGGACAGATGACAGATACGCAGTATTTT CASSSRPGQMTDTQYF
NA TRBJ2-5 NA TRBV11-2 TGTGCCAGCAGCCTACGCAGGGGCATGCAAGAGACCCAGTACTTC CASSLRRGMQETQYF
NA TRBJ2-2 NA TRBV27 TGTGCCAGCAGTTTAAAACCCCCAATCTGGCGGGTAAACACCGGGGAGCTGTTTTTT CASSLKPPIWRVNTGELFF
few TRBJ1-4 NA TRBV7-9 TGTGCCAGCAGCTTTCCAAGACTGGATTTTAATGAAAAACTGTTTTTT CASSFPRLDFNEKLFF
NA TRBJ2-3 TRBD1 TRBV12-3/TRBV12-4 TGTGCCAGCAGTTTAGATACAGGGGGCAGCACAGATACGCAGTATTTT CASSLDTGGSTDTQYF
NA TRBJ2-2 TRBD1 TRBV18 TGTGCCAGCTCACCAGTGACAGGGATAACCGGGGAGCTGTTTTTT CASSPVTGITGELFF
few TRBJ2-5 TRBD2 TRBV5-1 TGCGCCAGCGGGCAGCGGGGGGGCGTCGAGACCCAGTACTTC CASGQRGGVETQYF
NA TRBJ2-6 NA TRBV12-3/TRBV12-4 TGTGCCAGCATCCCAGGGGCAGGGGCAGGGTCTGGGGCCAACGTCCTGACTTTC CASIPGAGAGSGANVLTF